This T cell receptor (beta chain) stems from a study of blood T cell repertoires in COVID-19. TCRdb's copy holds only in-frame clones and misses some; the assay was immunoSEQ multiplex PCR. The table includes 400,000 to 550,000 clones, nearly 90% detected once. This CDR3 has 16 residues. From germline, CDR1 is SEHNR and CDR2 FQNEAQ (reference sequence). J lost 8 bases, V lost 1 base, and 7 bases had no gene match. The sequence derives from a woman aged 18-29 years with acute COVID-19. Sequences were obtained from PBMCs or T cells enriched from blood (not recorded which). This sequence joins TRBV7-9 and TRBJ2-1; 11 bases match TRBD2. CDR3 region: CASSLVAGGPRDEQFF. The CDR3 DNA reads TGTGCCAGCAGCTTAGTAGCGGGGGGGCCGCGAGATGAGCAGTTCTTC.